These 12 T cell receptor beta chains were all obtained from the same sample, sequenced in a study of PD-L1 blockade in urothelial cancer. As to time point: pretreatment peripheral blood. This table comes from immunoSEQ multiplex PCR, and its TCRdb copy is limited to in-frame clones, with some not included. This sample yields under 50,000 clones, of which approximately 85% are seen a single time; under 2% belongs to the top ten. The sequencing here drew on PBMCs, taken around atezolizumab (anti-PD-L1) treatment. Source of these receptors: a man between 50 and 59 years old with urothelial cancer.

The V gene is TRBV5-8, the J gene TRBJ2-1; D gene uncertain. V lost 2 bases and J lost 6, with 9 bases in between. Germline assignment: CDR1 SGHTS and CDR2 YDEGEE. The CDR3 totals 13 residues. CDR3 loop: CASSFQKFNEQFF. The DNA for the CDR3 is TGTGCCAGCAGCTTTCAGAAGTTCAATGAGCAGTTCTTC.

The J gene is TRBJ2-2, the V gene TRBV29-1, with 8 bases that match TRBD1. V trimming: 4 bases; J trimming: 5 bases; junction bases outside the gene matches: 6. The CDR3 sequence is 14 residues long. Germline V gene lookup returns CDR1 SQVTM and CDR2 ANQGSEA. The CDR3 loop reads CSVGQGINTGELFF. The CDR3 nucleotides read TGCAGCGTTGGACAGGGGATTAATACCGGGGAGCTGTTTTTT.

The chain couples TRBV5-1 to TRBJ2-3; TRBD2 matches at 8 bases. This CDR3 contains 14 residues. V gave up 4 bases and J gave up 5 bases; unmatched junction bases: 6. Germline V CDR1 and CDR2: SGHRS, YFSETQ. CDR3 DNA: TGCGCCAGCAGCGGGAGCGGGGGAGGAGATACGCAGTATTTT. This encodes CASSGSGGGDTQYF.

V is TRBV7-3 and J is TRBJ1-1; no clear D gene. CDR3 length: 13 residues. Germline V gives CDR1 SGHTA, CDR2 FQGTGA. The germline V and J ends were trimmed by 5 bases and 4 bases, with 11 bases remaining between them. The CDR3, as DNA: TGTGCCAGCAGCCTCGGGAGCGGCACTGAAGCTTTCTTT. Translating gives CASSLGSGTEAFF.

V usage is TRBV12-5 and J usage is TRBJ2-2, with D perhaps TRBD1 (6 bases). V lost 1 base and J lost 7, with 10 bases in between. This CDR3 is built from 14 residues. Germline values: CDR1 LGHNT, CDR2 FRNRAP. The chain's CDR3 is CASGLARGFGELFF. Here the CDR3 DNA reads TGTGCTAGTGGTTTGGCCAGGGGATTCGGGGAGCTGTTTTTT.

The chain carries TRBV5-1 and TRBJ1-4; D gene ambiguous. Trimming left V 4 bases short and J 8 bases short, with 15 bases between. Germline CDR1 is SGHRS and CDR2 is YFSETQ. CDR3 length: 14 amino acids. The CDR3 bases are TGCGCCAGCAGCCGGGAAAGGGCCGCGGAAAAACTGTTTTTT. It specifies CASSRERAAEKLFF.

The genes are TRBV6-4 and TRBJ1-1, with a tentative D call TRBD1 (6 bases). CDR1 MRHNA and CDR2 SNTAGT come from the germline V gene. The V and J ends lost 6 bases and 5 bases respectively, with 16 bases between them. This CDR3 is 14 amino acids long. The CDR3, as DNA: TGTGCCAGCAGCGTTCAACAGGGTAGGACTGAAGCTTTCTTT. Its translation is CASSVQQGRTEAFF.

The chain links TRBV6-1 to TRBJ2-2; no definite D call. The V end was cut by 11 bases, the J end by 3 bases, with 10 bases between. The germline V gene encodes CDR1 MNHNS and CDR2 SASEGT. This CDR3 has 12 amino acids. The CDR3 spells CAHERYTGELFF. CDR3 nucleotides: TGTGCCCATGAACGGTACACCGGGGAGCTGTTTTTT.

The chain has TRBV7-3 and TRBJ1-2, with 10 bases that match TRBD1. The germline V gene encodes CDR1 SGHTA and CDR2 FQGTGA. CDR3 size: 15 residues. After removal of 1 base from V and 7 bases from J, the junction contained 6 bases not matched to a gene. Here the CDR3 DNA reads TGTGCCAGCAGCTTAAGTGGACAGGGGGTAGGTGGCTACACCTTC. Translated: CASSLSGQGVGGYTF.

This rearrangement joins TRBV19 to TRBJ1-4; no definite D call. Germline assignment: CDR1 LNHDA and CDR2 SQIVND (reference sequence). The germline V and J ends were trimmed by 8 bases and 10 bases, with 11 bases remaining between them. The CDR3 sequence is 11 residues long. The CDR3 spells CASSGRGKLFF. The CDR3 DNA reads TGTGCCAGTTCCGGACGGGGAAAACTGTTTTTT.

J is TRBJ2-7 and V is TRBV25-1, with D maybe TRBD2 (6 bases). The CDR3 extends over 13 amino acids. Germline V gene data show CDR1 as MGHDK and CDR2 as SYGVNS. V was cut by 6 bases and J by 6 bases, with 15 bases left in between. CDR3 amino acids: CASRSMGGFEQYV. CDR3 DNA sequence: TGTGCCAGCAGGTCCATGGGAGGATTCGAGCAGTACGTC.

As DNA, the CDR3 is TGTGCCAGCAGCTTGGATTCGACAGGGTATGGGGAGACCCAGTACTTC. Amino acids: CASSLDSTGYGETQYF. The J gene is TRBJ2-5, the V gene TRBV5-6, with 7 nucleotides matching TRBD1. V shed 0 bases, J shed 5 bases, and the junction held 10 bases outside the gene matches. This CDR3 region has 16 residues. Per the germline V gene, CDR1 is SGHDT and CDR2 is YYEEEE.